This record covers a single TCR beta chain. The record originates from a study of blood T cell repertoires in COVID-19. Overall study context: Researchers got acute and convalescent COVID-19 samples from the United States, Italy and Spain. Sample material is recorded as cDNA or gDNA derived from T cells, B-cell-depleted T cells, or PBMCs.

Trimming cost V 4 bases and J 4 bases; bases outside gene matches: 6. In germline, CDR1 is SGHDT, CDR2 YYEEEE. The CDR3 is 15 residues long. Original analysis: Reference gene primers were amplified, and this amplification served to estimate nucleated cell counts. Sequencing was performed with immunoSEQ multiplex PCR; in TCRdb, only in-frame clones are kept and a portion is missing. V and J calls and clone size are given by that table; D and trimming were obtained from the DNA. The table lists approximately 110,000 clones, roughly 80% of them singletons. The source material was peripheral blood. This chain uses TRBV5-6 with TRBJ2-3; 10 bases fit TRBD2. The receptor was isolated from a man between 45 and 60 years old with acute or convalescent COVID-19. DNA of the CDR3: TGTGCCAGCAGCCGGGGACTAGCGTTAGCAGATACGCAGTATTTT. Its translation: CASSRGLALADTQYF.